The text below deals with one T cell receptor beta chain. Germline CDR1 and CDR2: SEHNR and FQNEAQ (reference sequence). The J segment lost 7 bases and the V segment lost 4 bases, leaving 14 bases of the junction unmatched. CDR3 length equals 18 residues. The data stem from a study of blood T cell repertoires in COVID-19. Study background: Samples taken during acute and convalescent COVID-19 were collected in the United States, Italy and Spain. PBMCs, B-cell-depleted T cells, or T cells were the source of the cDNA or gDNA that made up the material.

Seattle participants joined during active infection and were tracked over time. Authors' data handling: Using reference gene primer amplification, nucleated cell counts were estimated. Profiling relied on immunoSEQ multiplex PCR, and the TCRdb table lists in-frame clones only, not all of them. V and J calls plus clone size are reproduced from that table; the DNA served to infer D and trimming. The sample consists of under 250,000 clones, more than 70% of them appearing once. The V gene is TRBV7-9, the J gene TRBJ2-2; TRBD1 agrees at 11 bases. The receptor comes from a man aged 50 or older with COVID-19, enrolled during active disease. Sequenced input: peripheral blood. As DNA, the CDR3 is TGTGCCAGCAGCTCAACCGATGCCGGGACAGGGGGTAACGGGGAGCTGTTTTTT. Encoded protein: CASSSTDAGTGGNGELFF.